These T cell receptor beta chains were read from a single sample in a study of blood T cell repertoires in COVID-19. The repertoire was sequenced with immunoSEQ multiplex PCR; TCRdb's copy has only in-frame clones and lacks some. The sample contains approximately 300,000 clones, about four fifths of which appear only once. What was sequenced was peripheral blood. The receptor source for this set is a woman aged 45-65 years with acute or convalescent COVID-19. Both conserved end residues are part of each CDR3. Fields, in order: D gene, V gene, clone size, J gene, CDR3 DNA, CDR3 protein. D genes are given only for firm matches. The listing skips clone size in some rows; elsewhere it reads once, few, many or a size class.

-,TRBV12-3/TRBV12-4,-,TRBJ1-5,TGTGCCAGTAGCTATGGTATTCAGCCCCAGCATTTT,CASSYGIQPQHF
-,TRBV12-3/TRBV12-4,-,TRBJ1-1,TGTGCCAGCAGTTTACCCCGTACTGAAGCTTTCTTT,CASSLPRTEAFF
TRBD2,TRBV3-1/TRBV3-2,-,TRBJ2-2,TGTGCCACCGGAAGACTAGCGGGGTGGGGCACCGGGGAGCTGTTTTTT,CATGRLAGWGTGELFF
TRBD1,TRBV5-4,once,TRBJ1-4,TGTGCCAGCAGCTTGACAGGGGTTGATGAAAAACTGTTTTTT,CASSLTGVDEKLFF
TRBD1,TRBV19,once,TRBJ1-4,TGTGCCAGTAGTATGGGACAGGCTCTTGGTAATGAAAAACTGTTTTTT,CASSMGQALGNEKLFF
TRBD1,TRBV3-1/TRBV3-2,-,TRBJ1-2,TGTGCCAGCAGCTTGGGACAGACCATCGGTGGCTACACCTTC,CASSLGQTIGGYTF
TRBD1,TRBV30,-,TRBJ1-1,TGTGCCTGGAGGGAAGGACAGGGGCACACTGAAGCTTTCTTT,CAWREGQGHTEAFF
-,TRBV5-8,once,TRBJ2-5,TGTGCCAGCAGCTTGGGGGCTTCCCAAGAGACCCAGTACTTC,CASSLGASQETQYF
-,TRBV7-2,-,TRBJ2-3,TGTGCCAGCAGCTTAGAACAGGGCCCAGATACGCAGTATTTT,CASSLEQGPDTQYF
-,TRBV6-6,-,TRBJ2-1,TGTGCCAGCAGTCCGGGACTCGCCTACAATGAGCAGTTCTTC,CASSPGLAYNEQFF
-,TRBV6-1,-,TRBJ1-4,TGTGCCAGCAGTTCCGGGAGACGTAATGAAAAACTGTTTTTT,CASSSGRRNEKLFF
-,TRBV5-1,-,TRBJ2-3,TGCGCCAGCAGCTTGGAACCAGCGGGCGCCACAGATACGCAGTATTTT,CASSLEPAGATDTQYF
TRBD2,TRBV5-4,-,TRBJ2-1,TGTGCCAGCAGCTTGCCTAGCGGGACCTACAATGAGCAGTTCTTC,CASSLPSGTYNEQFF
-,TRBV30,once,TRBJ1-1,TGTGCCTGGAGTGGGCGGGACTACGAACACACTGAAGCTTTCTTT,CAWSGRDYEHTEAFF
-,TRBV5-4,-,TRBJ2-2,TGTGCCAGCAGCTTGGGGAGTACCGGGGAGCTGTTTTTT,CASSLGSTGELFF
TRBD1,TRBV27,-,TRBJ1-2,TGTGCCAGCAGTTCGGGACAGGGGAGGAACACCTTC,CASSSGQGRNTF
TRBD1,TRBV18,few,TRBJ2-3,TGTGCCAGCTCACCCGCAGGGGGCCGGACAGATACGCAGTATTTT,CASSPAGGRTDTQYF
-,TRBV7-2,once,TRBJ1-1,TGTGCCAGCAGCCTAACAGAGAACACTGAAGCTTTCTTT,CASSLTENTEAFF
-,TRBV9,once,TRBJ2-4,TGTGCCAGCAGCGCCGACGGGGGAGCCAAAAACATTCAGTACTTC,CASSADGGAKNIQYF
TRBD2,TRBV5-1,once,TRBJ2-1,TGCGCCAGCGGGCGAGCGGGGGAGTACAATGAGCAGTTCTTC,CASGRAGEYNEQFF
-,TRBV24-1,-,TRBJ2-2,TGTGCCACCCAGGGGGGCTGGAACACCGGGGAGCTGTTTTTT,CATQGGWNTGELFF
-,TRBV7-2,-,TRBJ2-3,TGTGCCAGCAGCAGCGTACAGGGATACACAGATACGCAGTATTTT,CASSSVQGYTDTQYF
-,TRBV7-3,-,TRBJ2-5,TGTGCCAGCAACTCCGGGGGAGAGACCCAGTACTTC,CASNSGGETQYF
-,TRBV2,-,TRBJ2-5,TGTGCCAGCAGGCTGGCGGGGTCCCAAGAGACCCAGTACTTC,CASRLAGSQETQYF
TRBD1,TRBV7-2,-,TRBJ2-3,TGTGCCAGCAGCCCGGGACAGGGGGCCGAGACCTCGCTCTTGGATACGCAGTATTTT,CASSPGQGAETSLLDTQYF
-,TRBV27,few,TRBJ1-2,TGTGCCAGCAGTTTTGGAGGGGGGGGCATCTATGGCTACACCTTC,CASSFGGGGIYGYTF
TRBD2,TRBV28,-,TRBJ2-7,TGTGCCAGCACTATCGGAGTAGCGGGAGGTTACGAGCAGTACTTC,CASTIGVAGGYEQYF
TRBD1,TRBV27,-,TRBJ2-2,TGTGCCAGCAGCAAACAGGGGGCGCTGACCGGGGAGCTGTTTTTT,CASSKQGALTGELFF
TRBD2,TRBV7-2,-,TRBJ2-1,TGTGCCAGCAGCGTAGCGGGAGGGAGGTTTGAGCAGTTCTTC,CASSVAGGRFEQFF
TRBD1,TRBV27,-,TRBJ2-5,TGTGCCAGCAGTTCACCCGCCAGGGGGCAGGCCCAGTACTTC,CASSSPARGQAQYF
-,TRBV5-6,few,TRBJ2-2,TGTGCCAGCAGCTTGAGTGTCAGGGGCACCGGGGAGCTGTTTTTT,CASSLSVRGTGELFF
-,TRBV5-1,-,TRBJ1-6,TGCGCCAGCAGCCCGCAATCGGTAGAATCCTATAATTCACCCCTCCACTTT,CASSPQSVESYNSPLHF
-,TRBV6-2/TRBV6-3,-,TRBJ1-6,TGTGCCAGCAGTTACGCGGGGAATTCACCCCTCCACTTT,CASSYAGNSPLHF
TRBD2,TRBV5-6,-,TRBJ2-1,TGTGCCAGCACCTCCCCCGGGCCTAGCGGGGTGGCTGAGCAGTTCTTC,CASTSPGPSGVAEQFF
TRBD2,TRBV19,-,TRBJ2-1,TGTGCCAGTAGTACGCAGCGGGGGGGAATAGGGGAGCAGTTCTTC,CASSTQRGGIGEQFF
-,TRBV27,-,TRBJ1-5,TGTGCCAGCATCCATGGGCGACAGCCCCAGCATTTT,CASIHGRQPQHF
TRBD2,TRBV12-5,-,TRBJ2-3,TGTGCTAGTGCCTGGACTAGCGGGGTTAGCACAGATACGCAGTATTTT,CASAWTSGVSTDTQYF
-,TRBV5-1,-,TRBJ1-1,TGCGCCAGCAGCTTGTATCTGGGGGAGGTTGGCACTGAAGCTTTCTTT,CASSLYLGEVGTEAFF
-,TRBV7-9,-,TRBJ2-6,TGTGCCAGCAGCCCTAACTCTGGGGCCAACGTCCTGACTTTC,CASSPNSGANVLTF
TRBD1,TRBV9,-,TRBJ1-1,TGTGCCAGCAGCAAACAGGGGGGCGGCACTGAAGCTTTCTTT,CASSKQGGGTEAFF
-,TRBV20-1,-,TRBJ1-2,TGCAGTGCTAGCCAGGCCCAGGTCCTCACCTTC,CSASQAQVLTF
TRBD2,TRBV30,-,TRBJ2-3,TGTGCCTGGAGCCCCGGACTAGCGGATGCAGATACGCAGTATTTT,CAWSPGLADADTQYF
TRBD1,TRBV6-5,-,TRBJ1-2,TGTGCCAGCAGGGACAGGGGCACATCCTATGGCTACACCTTC,CASRDRGTSYGYTF
-,TRBV7-2,-,TRBJ1-1,TGTGCCAGCAGCTTATTCCTTCTAAGCGTGAACACTGAAGCTTTCTTT,CASSLFLLSVNTEAFF
-,TRBV9,-,TRBJ2-7,TGTGCCAGCAGCCAGGGGCCAGTCGGGGAGCAGTACTTC,CASSQGPVGEQYF